One sample yielded the 29 T cell receptor beta chains listed below, sequenced in a study of post-analysis software for immune sequencing data. The antigens for these receptors are not known. Study-wide findings and caveats: Patients used a handful of TRBV segments, including TRBV5-6, TRBV5-1 and TRBV20-1, more often than controls.

Unique molecular identifiers were carried by the TCR beta cDNA libraries. TCRdb used MiXCR to reprocess the PCR reads, holding one entry per CDR3 protein. The profile shows some 800,000 distinct CDR3 sequences, about 43% of them singletons. The sequenced sample was blood. The receptors shown here come from a girl between 5 and 17 years old with multiple sclerosis.

The genes are TRBV30 and TRBJ1-5, with 8 bases identical to TRBD1. The CDR3 is made up of 14 amino acids. CDR1 and CDR2 (germline): GTSNPN, SVGIG (reference sequence). V gave up 0 bases and J gave up 4 bases; unmatched junction bases: 2. CDR3 bases: TGTGCCTGGAGTGTTAGACAGGGGAATCAGCCCCAGCATTTT. It encodes CAWSVRQGNQPQHF.

In this sample, this clonotype turned up once. This chain connects TRBV28 to TRBJ2-7; possibly TRBD2 for D (6 bases). V lost 5 bases, J lost 4 bases, and 15 bases lay in between. This CDR3 comprises 14 residues. The V gene's germline CDR1 is MDHEN and CDR2 SYDVKM. This chain's CDR3 is CASSETPAGYEQYF. The CDR3 DNA follows: TGTGCCAGCAGTGAGACACCGGCGGGGTACGAGCAGTACTTC.

This clonotype was detected only a few times. The CDR3 here is CASSLVVDRTYEQYF. Written as DNA, the CDR3 is TGTGCCAGCAGCTTAGTTGTAGACAGGACCTACGAGCAGTACTTC. The chain joins TRBV7-2 to TRBJ2-7, with a weak D call TRBD1 (6 bases). This CDR3 spans 15 amino acids. V was shortened by 1 base and J by 2 bases, with 12 bases between the two germline ends. CDR1 is SGHTA, CDR2 FQGNSA, per germline.

This clonotype has a count of ten or more. This sequence joins TRBV7-3 and TRBJ2-3, with TRBD2 matching over 8 bases. The length of the CDR3 is 16 residues. CDR1 and CDR2 from the germline V gene are SGHTA and FQGTGA. Germline trimming cut 5 bases from V and 5 bases from J; bases unmatched to any gene: 12. The CDR3 loop reads CASSPLVAGGIDTQYF. The CDR3 nucleotides read TGTGCCAGCAGCCCCTTGGTTGCGGGAGGAATAGATACGCAGTATTTT.

This clonotype was detected many times. This chain uses TRBV12-3 or TRBV12-4 with TRBJ2-1; TRBD1 aligns across 11 bases. This CDR3 contains 15 residues. The ends lost 7 bases at V and 8 bases at J; junction bases unmatched: 10. This chain's CDR3 is CASTTGTGGFDEQFF. CDR3 sequence (DNA): TGTGCCAGCACCACAGGGACAGGGGGGTTCGATGAGCAGTTCTTC.

J is TRBJ2-5 and V is TRBV5-5; 10 nucleotides align to TRBD2. CDR3 length: 14 residues. Germline V CDR1 and CDR2: SGHKS, YYEKEE (reference sequence). The trim removed 4 bases at V and 5 bases at J, leaving 5 bases unmatched. This CDR3 reads CASSPSGSYETQYF. The CDR3 DNA follows: TGTGCCAGCAGCCCTAGCGGGAGTTATGAGACCCAGTACTTC.

This clonotype was seen more than once but under ten times. The chain employs TRBV7-9 and TRBJ2-7; 11 nucleotides match TRBD2. The assigned J gene may be wrong: the sequence end matches TRBJ2-5 better. The CDR3 covers 15 residues. The V gene's germline CDR1 is SEHNR and CDR2 FQNEAQ (reference sequence). DNA of the CDR3: TGTGCCAGCAGCTTGCCACTAGCGGGAGATGAGACCCAGTACTTC. It specifies CASSLPLAGDETQYF.

The chain recombines TRBV5-1 with TRBJ1-2, with no clear D. Germline CDR1 and CDR2: SGHRS and YFSETQ. The CDR3 length is 13 residues. Trimming took off 0 bases at V and 6 bases at J, with 9 bases between the two ends. This chain's CDR3 is CASSLGPKNGYTF. CDR3 bases: TGCGCCAGCAGCTTGGGTCCTAAGAATGGCTACACCTTC.

The gene calls are TRBV7-2 and TRBJ2-1; D is possibly TRBD1 or TRBD2 (6 bases each). The CDR3 totals 16 residues. Germline V CDR1 and CDR2: SGHTA, FQGNSA. V was pared by 2 bases and J by 6 bases, with 17 bases between. The CDR3 nucleotides read TGTGCCAGCAGCTTACCAGGGGACTCCAAACTCAATGAGCAGTTCTTC. This codes for CASSLPGDSKLNEQFF.

The chain carries TRBV9 and TRBJ2-7; weak D call: TRBD2 (6 bases). Trimming removed 0 bases at V and 1 base at J, with 17 bases between. The CDR3 has 17 amino acids. The germline gives CDR1 SGDLS, CDR2 YYNGEE. The chain's CDR3 is CASSVGYGGGESYEQYF. CDR3 nucleotide sequence: TGTGCCAGCAGCGTAGGATATGGTGGAGGGGAGTCCTACGAGCAGTACTTC.

This clonotype came up a few times. The J gene is TRBJ2-1, the V gene TRBV6-1, with TRBD2 identical over 11 bases. CDR3 length: 13 amino acids. The V and J ends lost 10 bases and 7 bases, in that order; junction bases with no gene match: 6. CDR1 and CDR2 (germline): MNHNS, SASEGT. The CDR3 coding sequence is TGTGCCATCGGGGCTAGCGGGAGGAATGAGCAGTTCTTC. It is translated as CAIGASGRNEQFF.

V gene TRBV20-1 combines with J gene TRBJ1-1; TRBD1 might be the D (6 bases). The CDR3 length is 14 residues. V gave up 0 bases and J gave up 3 bases, with 11 bases separating them. Per the germline V gene, CDR1 is DFQATT and CDR2 is SNEGSKA (reference sequence). The CDR3 region is CSAREMDSYTEAFF. The CDR3, as DNA: TGCAGTGCTAGAGAGATGGACAGCTACACTGAAGCTTTCTTT.

CDR3 region: CASSLAGARVYEQYF. The CDR3 bases are TGTGCCAGCAGCTTAGCAGGGGCCCGAGTCTACGAGCAGTACTTC. The chain is built from TRBV7-2 and TRBJ2-7, with D maybe TRBD1 (5 bases). V dropped 0 bases and J dropped 3 bases, with 12 bases sitting between them. This CDR3 has 15 amino acids. CDR1 is SGHTA and CDR2 is FQGNSA in the germline V gene.

For the CDR3, the DNA is TGCGCCAGCAGCCTACCGACAGGACTGAACTCTGGGGCCAACGTCCTGACTTTC. This encodes CASSLPTGLNSGANVLTF. The rearrangement uses TRBV5-1 and TRBJ2-6; D may be TRBD1 (6 bases). Looked up from germline, CDR1 is SGHRS and CDR2 is YFSETQ. The V end was cut by 4 bases, the J end by 0 bases, with 17 bases between. This CDR3 region has 18 residues.

This clonotype was observed a handful of times. CDR3 sequence (DNA): TGCAGTGCCACGACTAGCGGGGACCCCTACGAGCAGTACTTC. It specifies CSATTSGDPYEQYF. V is TRBV20-1 and J is TRBJ2-7; TRBD2 matches 11 bases. This CDR3 comprises 14 residues. CDR1 and CDR2 (germline): DFQATT, SNEGSKA (reference sequence). Unmatched junction bases numbered 6, after V lost 6 bases and J lost 2 bases.

The chain couples TRBV6-1 to TRBJ2-3; 10 nucleotides line up with TRBD1. Germline loops: CDR1 MNHNS, CDR2 SASEGT. This CDR3 spans 16 amino acids. V dropped 1 base and J dropped 5; count of bases not matched to a gene: 6. The CDR3 is CASSEVDRGFGDTQYF. CDR3 in DNA: TGTGCCAGCAGTGAAGTGGACAGGGGGTTTGGAGATACGCAGTATTTT.

The rearrangement links TRBV3-1 to TRBJ2-1, with 7 bases matching TRBD2. Germline CDR1 is LGHDT and CDR2 is YNNKEL (reference sequence). V lost 1 base and J lost 10; bases outside the gene matches: 7. This CDR3 comprises 14 residues. The CDR3 loop is CASSQAVPAGEQFF. For the CDR3, the DNA is TGTGCCAGCAGCCAAGCGGTGCCAGCGGGGGAGCAGTTCTTC.

This chain's CDR3 is CASSLKQNTGELFF. Written as DNA, the CDR3 is TGTGCCAGCAGCTTAAAACAGAACACCGGGGAGCTGTTTTTT. This chain links TRBV7-8 with TRBJ2-2; no reliable D call. The V and J ends lost 2 bases and 1 base respectively, with 5 bases between them. Per germline, CDR1 SGHVS and CDR2 FQNEAQ. The CDR3 consists of 14 residues.

The V call is TRBV6-1, the J call TRBJ2-1; unclear D gene. V lost 7 bases and J lost 4, with 11 bases in between. CDR1 and CDR2 from the germline V gene are MNHNS and SASEGT. CDR3 length equals 13 residues. The CDR3 DNA reads as TGTGCCAGCACCCAGGACGTTTACAATGAGCAGTTCTTC. Protein sequence: CASTQDVYNEQFF.

This chain joins TRBV15 and TRBJ1-5; D remains unclear. V shed 0 bases and J shed 5 bases, with 8 bases lying between them. The CDR3 extends over 14 amino acids. Germline CDR1 and CDR2: LNHNV and YYDKDF (reference sequence). The CDR3 loop is CATSREWADQPQHF. The DNA for the CDR3 is TGTGCCACCAGCAGAGAATGGGCGGATCAGCCCCAGCATTTT.

This clonotype showed up just a few times. The chain carries TRBV29-1 and TRBJ1-2, with 7 positions matching TRBD1. The ends lost 6 bases at V and 3 bases at J; junction bases unmatched: 10. CDR3 length: 14 residues. Germline values: CDR1 SQVTM, CDR2 ANQGSEA. In DNA, the CDR3 is TGCAGCGTACTCAAGACAGGGAGCGACTATGGCTACACCTTC. Its translation: CSVLKTGSDYGYTF.

CDR3 protein: CASSFGRGAGYTF. CDR3 DNA: TGTGCCAGCAGCTTCGGCAGGGGGGCTGGCTACACCTTC. The rearrangement joins TRBV7-8 to TRBJ1-2; 7 positions match TRBD1. The CDR3 covers 13 residues. CDR1 is SGHVS, CDR2 FQNEAQ, per germline. V was pared by 3 bases and J by 7 bases, with 5 bases of the junction left unmatched.

The chain links TRBV10-3 to TRBJ2-7; 9 bases line up with TRBD1. V shed 8 bases and J 2 bases; nucleotides not matched to a gene: 16. The CDR3 is made up of 17 amino acids. Germline CDR1 reads ENHRY; CDR2 reads SYGVKD. The CDR3 here is CAIEGKMRDRETYEQYF. Here the CDR3 DNA reads TGTGCCATCGAAGGGAAAATGCGGGACAGGGAAACCTACGAGCAGTACTTC.

This chain connects TRBV29-1 to TRBJ2-2; 7 bases are shared with TRBD2. Germline CDR1 reads SQVTM; CDR2 reads ANQGSEA. The CDR3 has 14 residues. V gave up 3 bases and J gave up 4 bases; unmatched junction bases: 5. The CDR3 nucleotides read TGCAGCGTTGACCCGGGAGGACCCACCGGGGAGCTGTTTTTT. Protein sequence: CSVDPGGPTGELFF.

This chain links TRBV20-1 with TRBJ2-5; 7 bases fit TRBD2. CDR3 length equals 14 residues. The germline gives CDR1 DFQATT, CDR2 SNEGSKA (reference sequence). Unmatched junction bases numbered 10, after V lost 8 bases and J lost 1 base. The CDR3 DNA sequence: TGCAGTCGACGCGAGGGAGGGCGCCAAGAGACCCAGTACTTC. Amino acids: CSRREGGRQETQYF.

This sequence joins TRBV29-1 and TRBJ2-5; tentatively, D is TRBD1 or TRBD2 (5 bases each). The germline V and J ends were trimmed by 4 bases and 4 bases, with 16 bases remaining between them. Per germline, CDR1 SQVTM and CDR2 ANQGSEA. The CDR3 spans 14 residues. CDR3 sequence reads: CSVVEGQGGETQYF. For the CDR3, the DNA is TGCAGCGTTGTAGAGGGGCAGGGTGGAGAGACCCAGTACTTC.

The chain combines TRBV24-1 with TRBJ1-5, with 7 bases identical to TRBD1. CDR1 KGHDR and CDR2 SFDVKD come from the germline V gene. The CDR3 consists of 19 residues. V dropped 5 bases and J dropped 1; count of bases not matched to a gene: 16. The CDR3 loop reads CATSVRADRAGVSNQPQHF. The CDR3 DNA follows: TGTGCCACCAGTGTGAGGGCTGACAGGGCCGGCGTAAGCAATCAGCCCCAGCATTTT.

Comments on this clonotype: At one end the junction does not follow the germline gene, possibly because of a read error. The CDR3: CAGSVGTGSYEQYF. DNA for the CDR3: TGTGCCGGCAGTGTAGGGACAGGGTCCTACGAGCAGTACTTC. The V gene is TRBV27, the J gene TRBJ2-7, with 9 bases aligning to TRBD1. The germline V gene has CDR1 MNHEY and CDR2 SMNVEV (reference sequence). The CDR3 has 14 amino acids.

This clonotype was seen a few times. DNA for the CDR3: TGCAGTGCTAGAGATAGCCTAGTGCCTGCCAAAAACATTCAGTACTTC. Encoded protein: CSARDSLVPAKNIQYF. V is TRBV20-1 and J is TRBJ2-4; D ambiguous. Germline V gene lookup returns CDR1 DFQATT and CDR2 SNEGSKA (reference sequence). The CDR3 sequence is 16 residues long. The germline V and J ends were trimmed by 0 bases and 1 base, with 13 bases remaining between them.